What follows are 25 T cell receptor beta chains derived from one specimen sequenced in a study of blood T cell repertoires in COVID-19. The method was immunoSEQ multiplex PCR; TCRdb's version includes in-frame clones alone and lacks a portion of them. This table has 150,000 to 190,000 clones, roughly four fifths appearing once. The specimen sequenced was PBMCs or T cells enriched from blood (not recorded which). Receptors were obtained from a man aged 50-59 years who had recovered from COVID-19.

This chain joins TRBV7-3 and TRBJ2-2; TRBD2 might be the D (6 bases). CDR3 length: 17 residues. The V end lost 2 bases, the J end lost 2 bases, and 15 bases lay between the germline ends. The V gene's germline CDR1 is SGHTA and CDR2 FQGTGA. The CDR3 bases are TGTGCCAGCAGCTTACGGGGGATTACCCAAAACACCGGGGAGCTGTTTTTT. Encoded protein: CASSLRGITQNTGELFF.

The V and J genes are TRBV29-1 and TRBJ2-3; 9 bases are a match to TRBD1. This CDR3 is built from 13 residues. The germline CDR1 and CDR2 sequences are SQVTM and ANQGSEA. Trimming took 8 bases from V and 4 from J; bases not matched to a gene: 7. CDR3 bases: TGCAGCATAGGACAGGGGACGGCAGATACGCAGTATTTT. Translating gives CSIGQGTADTQYF.

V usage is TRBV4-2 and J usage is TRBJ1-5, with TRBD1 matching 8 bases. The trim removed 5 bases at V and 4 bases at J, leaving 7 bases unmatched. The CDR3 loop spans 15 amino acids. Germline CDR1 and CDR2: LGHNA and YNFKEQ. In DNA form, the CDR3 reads TGTGCCAGCAGCGACTTCGGACAGGGAAATCAGCCCCAGCATTTT. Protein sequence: CASSDFGQGNQPQHF.

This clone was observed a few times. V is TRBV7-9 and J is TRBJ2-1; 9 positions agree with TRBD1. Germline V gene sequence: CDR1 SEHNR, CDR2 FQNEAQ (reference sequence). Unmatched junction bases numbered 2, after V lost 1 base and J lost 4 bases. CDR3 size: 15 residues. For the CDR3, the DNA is TGTGCCAGCAGCTTAGTACAGGGGGCGTACAATGAGCAGTTCTTC. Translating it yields CASSLVQGAYNEQFF.

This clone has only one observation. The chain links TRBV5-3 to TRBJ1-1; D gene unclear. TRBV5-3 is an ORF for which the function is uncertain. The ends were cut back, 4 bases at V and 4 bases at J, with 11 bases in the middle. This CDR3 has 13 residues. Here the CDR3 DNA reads TGTGCCAGAAGCCAACTTCCATTCACTGAAGCTTTCTTT. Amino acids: CARSQLPFTEAFF.

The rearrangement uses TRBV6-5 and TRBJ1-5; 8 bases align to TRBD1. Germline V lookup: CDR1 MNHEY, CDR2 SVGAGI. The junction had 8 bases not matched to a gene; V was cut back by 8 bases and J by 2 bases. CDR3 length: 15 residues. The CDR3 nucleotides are TGTGCCAGCCGGACTGGACAGGGAGGCAATCAGCCCCAGCATTTT. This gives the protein CASRTGQGGNQPQHF.

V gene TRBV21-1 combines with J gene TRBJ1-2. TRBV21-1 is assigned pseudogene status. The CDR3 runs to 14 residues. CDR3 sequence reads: CASSRSERSYGYTF. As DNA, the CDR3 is TGTGCCAGCAGCAGGTCGGAGAGGAGCTATGGCTACACCTTC.

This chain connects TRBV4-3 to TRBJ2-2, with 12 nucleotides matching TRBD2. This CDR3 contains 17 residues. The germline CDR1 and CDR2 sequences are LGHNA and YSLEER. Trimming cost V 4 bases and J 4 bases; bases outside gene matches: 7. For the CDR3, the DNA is TGCGCCAGCAGCCCAAGACTAGCGGGGGTTAGCACCGGGGAGCTGTTTTTT. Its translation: CASSPRLAGVSTGELFF.

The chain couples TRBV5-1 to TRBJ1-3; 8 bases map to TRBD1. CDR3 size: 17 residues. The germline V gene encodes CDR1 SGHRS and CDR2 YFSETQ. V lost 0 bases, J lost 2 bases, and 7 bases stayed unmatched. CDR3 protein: CASSLGPPGGPGNTIYF. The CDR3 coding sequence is TGCGCCAGCAGCTTGGGGCCCCCAGGGGGCCCTGGAAACACCATATATTTT.

The CDR3 nucleotides are TGTGCCAGCAGCTTCCTAGCGGGGGGTAGTAATGAGCAGTTCTTC. This sequence encodes CASSFLAGGSNEQFF. The chain has TRBV7-2 and TRBJ2-1; 11 nucleotides align to TRBD2. Germline assignment: CDR1 SGHTA and CDR2 FQGNSA. The CDR3 loop spans 15 amino acids. V lost 3 bases to trimming and J lost 7 bases; unmatched junction nucleotides: 5.

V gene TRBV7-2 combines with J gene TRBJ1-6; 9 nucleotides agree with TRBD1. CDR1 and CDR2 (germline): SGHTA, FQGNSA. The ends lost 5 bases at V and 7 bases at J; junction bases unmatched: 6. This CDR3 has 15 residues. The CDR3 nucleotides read TGTGCCAGCAGCGGCTCACAGGGGGCCAATTCACCCCTCCACTTT. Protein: CASSGSQGANSPLHF.

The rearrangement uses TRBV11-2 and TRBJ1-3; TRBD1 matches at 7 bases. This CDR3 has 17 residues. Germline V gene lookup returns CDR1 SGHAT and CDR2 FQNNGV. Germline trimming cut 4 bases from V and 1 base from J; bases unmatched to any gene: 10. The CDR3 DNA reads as TGTGCCAGCAGCTCCCTCCCAGGGACAGAGTCTGGAAACACCATATATTTT. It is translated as CASSSLPGTESGNTIYF.

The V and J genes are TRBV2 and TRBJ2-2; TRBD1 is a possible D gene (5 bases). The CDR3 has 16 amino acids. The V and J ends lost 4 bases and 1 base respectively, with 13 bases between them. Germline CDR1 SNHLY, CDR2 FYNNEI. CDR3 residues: CASSVRQLLNTGELFF. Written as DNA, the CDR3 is TGTGCCAGCAGTGTTAGACAGCTACTGAACACCGGGGAGCTGTTTTTT. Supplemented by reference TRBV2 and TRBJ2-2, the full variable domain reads EPEVTQTPSHQVTQMGQEVILRCVPISNHLYFYWYRQILGQKVEFLVSFYNNEISEKSEIFDDQFSVERPDGSNFTLKIRSTKLEDSAMYFCASSVRQLLNTGELFFGEGSRLTVL.

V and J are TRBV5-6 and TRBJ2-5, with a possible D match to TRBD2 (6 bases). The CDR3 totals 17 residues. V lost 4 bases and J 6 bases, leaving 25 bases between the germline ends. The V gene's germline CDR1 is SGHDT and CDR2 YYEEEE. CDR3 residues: CASSPSRLSGGRKTQYF. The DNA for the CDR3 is TGTGCCAGCAGCCCTTCGAGACTTAGCGGAGGTAGGAAGACCCAGTACTTC.

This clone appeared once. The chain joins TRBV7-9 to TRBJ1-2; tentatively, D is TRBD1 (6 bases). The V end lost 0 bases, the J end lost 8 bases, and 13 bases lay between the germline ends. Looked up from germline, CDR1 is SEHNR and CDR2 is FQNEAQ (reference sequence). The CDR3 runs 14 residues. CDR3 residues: CASSLAESGGGYTF. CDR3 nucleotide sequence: TGTGCCAGCAGCTTAGCCGAGTCTGGGGGCGGCTACACCTTC.

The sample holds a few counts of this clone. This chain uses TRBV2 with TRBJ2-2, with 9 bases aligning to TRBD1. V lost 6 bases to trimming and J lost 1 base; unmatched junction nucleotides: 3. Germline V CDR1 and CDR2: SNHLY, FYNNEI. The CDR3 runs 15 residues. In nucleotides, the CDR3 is TGTGCCAGCAGACGGGACAGGGTGAACACCGGGGAGCTGTTTTTT. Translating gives CASRRDRVNTGELFF.

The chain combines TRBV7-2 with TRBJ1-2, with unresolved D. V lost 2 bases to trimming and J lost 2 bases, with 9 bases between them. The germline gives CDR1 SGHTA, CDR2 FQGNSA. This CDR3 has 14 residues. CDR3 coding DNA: TGTGCCAGCAGCTTATCAACCGGGAACTATGGCTACACCTTC. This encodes CASSLSTGNYGYTF.

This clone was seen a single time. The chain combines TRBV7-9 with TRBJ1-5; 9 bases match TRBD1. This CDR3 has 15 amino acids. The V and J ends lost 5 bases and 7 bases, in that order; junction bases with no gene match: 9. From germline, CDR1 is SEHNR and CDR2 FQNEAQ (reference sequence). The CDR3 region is CASSPQGARGQPQHF. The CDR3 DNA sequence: TGTGCCAGCAGCCCACAGGGGGCCCGCGGGCAGCCCCAGCATTTT.

Here the CDR3 DNA reads TGTGCCAGCAGCGTGGGACTAGCGGGTTTCAATGAGCAGTTCTTC. As protein: CASSVGLAGFNEQFF. The chain recombines TRBV14 with TRBJ2-1; 12 bases align to TRBD2. The V segment lost 5 bases and the J segment 6 bases; nucleotides outside the gene matches: 5. The germline V gene has CDR1 SGHDN and CDR2 FVKESK. The CDR3 is 15 residues long.

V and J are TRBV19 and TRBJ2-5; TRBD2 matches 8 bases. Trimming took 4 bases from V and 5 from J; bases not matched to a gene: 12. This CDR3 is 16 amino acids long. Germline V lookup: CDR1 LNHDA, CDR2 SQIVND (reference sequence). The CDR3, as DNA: TGTGCCAGTAGTAGTATAGCGGGGCCGAAGGGGGAGACCCAGTACTTC. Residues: CASSSIAGPKGETQYF.

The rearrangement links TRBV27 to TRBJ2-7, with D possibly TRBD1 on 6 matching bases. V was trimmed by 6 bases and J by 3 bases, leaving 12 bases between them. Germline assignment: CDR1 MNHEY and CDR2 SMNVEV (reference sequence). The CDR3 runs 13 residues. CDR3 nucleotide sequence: TGTGCCAGCAGCCGGGACACATTCTACGAGCAGTACTTC. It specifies CASSRDTFYEQYF.

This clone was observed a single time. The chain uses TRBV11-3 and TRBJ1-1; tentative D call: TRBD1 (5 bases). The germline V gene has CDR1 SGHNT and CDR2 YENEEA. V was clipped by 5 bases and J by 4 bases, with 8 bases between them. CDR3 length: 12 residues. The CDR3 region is CASSVGGTEAFF. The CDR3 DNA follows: TGTGCCAGCAGCGTGGGGGGCACTGAAGCTTTCTTT.

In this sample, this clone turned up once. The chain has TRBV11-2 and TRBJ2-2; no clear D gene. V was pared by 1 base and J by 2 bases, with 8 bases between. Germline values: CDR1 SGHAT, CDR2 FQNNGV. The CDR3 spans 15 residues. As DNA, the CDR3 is TGTGCCAGCAGCTTAGTCGCCAGAAACACCGGGGAGCTGTTTTTT. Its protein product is CASSLVARNTGELFF. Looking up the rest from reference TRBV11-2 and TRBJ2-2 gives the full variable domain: EAGVAQSPRYKIIEKRQSVAFWCNPISGHATLYWYQQILGQGPKLLIQFQNNGVVDDSQLPKDRFSAERLKGVDSTLKIQPAKLEDSAVYLCASSLVARNTGELFFGEGSRLTVL.

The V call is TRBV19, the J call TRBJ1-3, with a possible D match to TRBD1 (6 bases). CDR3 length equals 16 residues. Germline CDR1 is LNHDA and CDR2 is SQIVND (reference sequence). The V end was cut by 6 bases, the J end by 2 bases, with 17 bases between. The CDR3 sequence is CASRLNRDRTGNTIYF. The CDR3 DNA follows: TGTGCCAGTAGGCTGAACAGGGATCGGACTGGAAACACCATATATTTT.

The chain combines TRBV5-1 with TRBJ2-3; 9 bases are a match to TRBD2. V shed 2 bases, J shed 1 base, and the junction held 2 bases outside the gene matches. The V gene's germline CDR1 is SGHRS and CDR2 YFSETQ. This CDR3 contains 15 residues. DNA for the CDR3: TGCGCCAGCAGCTTACCTAGCGGGGGCACAGATACGCAGTATTTT. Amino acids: CASSLPSGGTDTQYF.